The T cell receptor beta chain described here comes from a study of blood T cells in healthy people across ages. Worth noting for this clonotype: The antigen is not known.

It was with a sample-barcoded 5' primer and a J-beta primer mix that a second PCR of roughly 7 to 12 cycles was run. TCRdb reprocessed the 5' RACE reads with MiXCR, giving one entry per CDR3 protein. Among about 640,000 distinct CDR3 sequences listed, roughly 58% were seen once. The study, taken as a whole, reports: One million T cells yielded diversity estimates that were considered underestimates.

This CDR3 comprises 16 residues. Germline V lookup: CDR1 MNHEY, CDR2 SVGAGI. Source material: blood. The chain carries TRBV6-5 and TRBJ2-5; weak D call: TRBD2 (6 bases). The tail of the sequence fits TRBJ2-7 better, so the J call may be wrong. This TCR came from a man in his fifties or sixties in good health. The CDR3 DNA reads TGTGCCAGCAGCCGAGAGAGACCGGGACTCCAATACGAGCAGTACTTC. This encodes CASSRERPGLQYEQYF.